What follows are 20 T cell receptor beta chains derived from one specimen sequenced in a study of T cells in localized non-small cell lung cancer (TCRdb year 2020). Library prep was done by the immunoSEQ multiplex PCR assay. TCRdb obtained this table from immuneACCESS and retained in-frame rearrangements with V and J assigned. These tables miss some clones; where compared with another copy, unresolved V genes account for less than half of the shortfall, and the remainder is unexplained. The sample includes approximately 61,000 clones, with around 86% observed a single time. Of the sample, less than 6% is held by the ten largest clones. Sequences were derived from peripheral blood, sampled before any cancer treatment. The receptors were sampled from a woman aged 35 to 69 with stage I lung adenocarcinoma.

The V gene is TRBV4-3, the J gene TRBJ1-2; D gene ambiguous. The V end lost 1 base, the J end lost 7 bases, and 16 bases lay between the germline ends. Per germline, CDR1 LGHNA and CDR2 YSLEER. The CDR3 sequence is 15 residues long. In DNA form, the CDR3 reads TGCGCCAGCAGCCAAGTTGAGACGGGAACCGGTGGCTACACCTTC. It is translated as CASSQVETGTGGYTF.

J is TRBJ2-2 and V is TRBV19, with 7 bases lining up with TRBD1. Germline loops: CDR1 LNHDA, CDR2 SQIVND (reference sequence). After removal of 6 bases from V and 0 bases from J, the junction contained 10 bases not matched to a gene. The length of the CDR3 is 17 residues. CDR3 amino acids: CASRSRQGTANTGELFF. Here the CDR3 DNA reads TGTGCCAGTAGATCCCGACAGGGAACGGCGAACACCGGGGAGCTGTTTTTT.

The V gene is TRBV7-9, the J gene TRBJ1-3; D is undetermined. The CDR3 totals 15 residues. Germline CDR1 and CDR2: SEHNR and FQNEAQ (reference sequence). Trimming cost V 0 bases and J 3 bases, with 9 bases left between them. The CDR3 here is CASSLALRVGNTIYF. The CDR3 DNA follows: TGTGCCAGCAGCTTAGCGTTGAGGGTTGGAAACACCATATATTTT.

This chain links TRBV4-3 with TRBJ1-2; D call uncertain. The germline V gene has CDR1 LGHNA and CDR2 YSLEER. The CDR3 loop spans 15 amino acids. Trimming removed 1 base from V and 6 bases from J, with 15 bases in between. The CDR3 DNA sequence: TGCGCCAGCAGCCAAGTTGGAGGGAGAGCCGATGGCTACACCTTC. Its translation is CASSQVGGRADGYTF.

This chain joins TRBV9 and TRBJ1-3, with a weak D call TRBD1 (5 bases). The CDR3 sequence is 15 residues long. Germline V CDR1 and CDR2: SGDLS, YYNGEE. V lost 4 bases and J lost 2, with 13 bases in between. The CDR3 reads CASSPQGLAGNTIYF. In nucleotides, the CDR3 is TGTGCCAGCAGCCCCCAGGGCCTTGCTGGAAACACCATATATTTT.

The CDR3 DNA is TGTGCCAGCAGCCCCTTACGGACAGGGGGCAGAGCTAACTATGGCTACACCTTC. This encodes CASSPLRTGGRANYGYTF. The rearrangement joins TRBV5-6 to TRBJ1-2; TRBD1 aligns across 11 bases. Germline V gene lookup returns CDR1 SGHDT and CDR2 YYEEEE. V lost 4 bases, J lost 0 bases, and 11 bases stayed unmatched. The CDR3 spans 18 residues.

The chain recombines TRBV13 with TRBJ2-5, with 15 nucleotides matching TRBD2. CDR3 length: 16 amino acids. Germline V lookup: CDR1 PRHDT, CDR2 FYEKMQ (reference sequence). V dropped 5 bases and J dropped 2; count of bases not matched to a gene: 3. CDR3 protein: CASSRGLAGGQETQYF. CDR3 sequence (DNA): TGTGCCAGCAGCCGAGGACTAGCGGGGGGGCAAGAGACCCAGTACTTC.

The V call is TRBV6-5, the J call TRBJ2-5, with D unclear. V lost 10 bases and J lost 1, with 4 bases in between. Germline loops: CDR1 MNHEY, CDR2 SVGAGI. This CDR3 contains 10 residues. CDR3 amino acids: CATLQETQYF. The CDR3 nucleotides are TGTGCCACCCTCCAAGAGACCCAGTACTTC.

The chain is built from TRBV15 and TRBJ2-1; 9 bases map to TRBD2. Germline V CDR1 and CDR2: LNHNV, YYDKDF (reference sequence). CDR3 length: 16 amino acids. V was pared by 5 bases and J by 1 base, with 6 bases of the junction left unmatched. The CDR3, as DNA: TGTGCCACCAGCGGTCTAGCGGGGAGATCCTACAATGAGCAGTTCTTC. Translated, it gives CATSGLAGRSYNEQFF.

The rearrangement uses TRBV20-1 and TRBJ1-1, with no clear D. In germline, CDR1 is DFQATT, CDR2 SNEGSKA (reference sequence). The CDR3 loop spans 11 amino acids. V was cut by 4 bases and J by 1 base, with 4 bases left in between. CDR3 DNA: TGCAGTGCTATCTGGAACACTGAAGCTTTCTTT. Its protein is CSAIWNTEAFF.

The chain joins TRBV4-3 to TRBJ1-3; D is unresolved. Germline V gene data show CDR1 as LGHNA and CDR2 as YSLEER. The length of the CDR3 is 13 residues. Trimming pared 4 bases from V and 4 bases from J, leaving 8 bases between. This CDR3 is CASSRTGGNTIYF. Written as DNA, the CDR3 is TGCGCCAGCAGCCGGACGGGCGGAAACACCATATATTTT.

V gene TRBV6-1 combines with J gene TRBJ2-2; 7 bases are a match to TRBD1. The CDR3 contains 15 residues. Germline CDR1 reads MNHNS; CDR2 reads SASEGT. With V trimmed by 3 bases and J by 6 bases, 7 bases remained unmatched. The CDR3 sequence: CASSEARGFAGELFF. The CDR3 nucleotides read TGTGCCAGCAGTGAGGCCAGGGGGTTCGCCGGGGAGCTGTTTTTT.

This clone was counted between two and nine times. The chain couples TRBV27 to TRBJ2-5; 8 nucleotides align to TRBD2. CDR1 and CDR2 (germline): MNHEY, SMNVEV (reference sequence). CDR3 length equals 16 residues. V shed 4 bases, J shed 2 bases, and the junction held 9 bases outside the gene matches. CDR3 loop: CASSSRGSGGQETQYF. Here the CDR3 DNA reads TGTGCCAGCAGTTCCCGAGGAAGCGGGGGTCAAGAGACCCAGTACTTC.

This clone was recorded only once. V is TRBV5-4 and J is TRBJ2-3, with 9 bases that match TRBD2. This CDR3 comprises 17 residues. Looked up from germline, CDR1 is SGHNT and CDR2 is YYREEE (reference sequence). J gave up 5 bases and V 2 bases, and 12 bases lay outside the gene matches. The CDR3 DNA reads TGTGCCAGCAGCTTAGGCGGGGGGGCCTTACTCTTAGATACGCAGTATTTT. As protein: CASSLGGGALLLDTQYF.

The CDR3 DNA is TGTGCCAGCAGTGCCCGACAGGCTGGGGACACTGAAGCTTTCTTT. This encodes CASSARQAGDTEAFF. The genes are TRBV27 and TRBJ1-1, with a possible D match to TRBD1 (6 bases). There are 15 residues in the CDR3. Trimming pared 5 bases from V and 3 bases from J, leaving 16 bases between. CDR1 and CDR2 (germline): MNHEY, SMNVEV (reference sequence).

The V gene is TRBV7-6, the J gene TRBJ1-1; the match to TRBD1 covers 8 bases. With 4 bases clipped from V and 0 bases from J, the junction kept 4 bases outside the gene matches. Germline values: CDR1 SGHVS, CDR2 FNYEAQ. This CDR3 contains 15 residues. The CDR3 here is CASSSRQGMNTEAFF. CDR3 sequence (DNA): TGTGCCAGCAGCTCCCGACAGGGGATGAACACTGAAGCTTTCTTT. The full variable domain, rest sourced from reference TRBV7-6 and TRBJ1-1, is GAGVSQSPRYKVTKRGQDVALRCDPISGHVSLYWYRQALGQGPEFLTYFNYEAQQDKSGLPNDRFSAERPEGSISTLTIQRTEQRDSAMYRCASSSRQGMNTEAFFGQGTRLTVV.

The chain recombines TRBV5-5 with TRBJ1-5; 7 positions agree with TRBD1. Trimming at V came to 3 bases and at J to 3 bases, leaving 18 bases not matched to a gene. The V gene's germline CDR1 is SGHKS and CDR2 YYEKEE (reference sequence). The CDR3 runs to 19 residues. The CDR3 nucleotides are TGTGCCAGCAGCTCCACGTACCGGGACAGAGTTATAGACAATCAGCCCCAGCATTTT. Amino acid sequence: CASSSTYRDRVIDNQPQHF.

V gene TRBV14 combines with J gene TRBJ2-2, with 14 positions matching TRBD2. The CDR3 length is 15 residues. V lost 4 bases, J lost 9 bases, and 4 bases stayed unmatched. CDR1 and CDR2 (germline): SGHDN, FVKESK. The CDR3 DNA sequence: TGTGCCAGCAGCCTGACTAGCGGGGGGGCCCGGGAGCTGTTTTTT. It is translated as CASSLTSGGARELFF.

This clone was observed a single time. This rearrangement joins TRBV2 to TRBJ2-2; D is uncertain. Germline CDR1 SNHLY, CDR2 FYNNEI. V gave up 3 bases and J gave up 4 bases, with 15 bases separating them. The CDR3 spans 16 residues. CDR3 nucleotides: TGTGCCAGCAGTGAGGTTCTAAGGCCGACCACCGGGGAGCTGTTTTTT. Its translation is CASSEVLRPTTGELFF.

The gene calls are TRBV30 and TRBJ1-6; 7 bases match TRBD1. Germline CDR1 GTSNPN, CDR2 SVGIG (reference sequence). The CDR3 runs 15 residues. V dropped 3 bases and J dropped 6; count of bases not matched to a gene: 8. The DNA for the CDR3 is TGTGCCTGGAGGGGACAGTTTACTACTAATTCACCCCTCCACTTT. It specifies CAWRGQFTTNSPLHF.